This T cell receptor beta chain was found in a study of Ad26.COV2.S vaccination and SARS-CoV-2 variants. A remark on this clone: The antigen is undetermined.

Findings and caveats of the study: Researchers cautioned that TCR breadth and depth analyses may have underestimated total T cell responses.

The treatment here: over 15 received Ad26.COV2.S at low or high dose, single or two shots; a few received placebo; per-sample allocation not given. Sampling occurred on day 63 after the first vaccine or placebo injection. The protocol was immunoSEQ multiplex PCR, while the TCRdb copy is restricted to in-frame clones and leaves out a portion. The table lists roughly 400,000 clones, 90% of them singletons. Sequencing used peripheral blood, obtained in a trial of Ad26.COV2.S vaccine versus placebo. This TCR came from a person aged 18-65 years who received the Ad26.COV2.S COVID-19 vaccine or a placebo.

CDR3 sequence: CASSFTRTSGYGELFF. CDR3 nucleotide sequence: TGTGCCAGCAGTTTCACAAGGACTAGTGGTTACGGGGAGCTGTTTTTT. This rearrangement joins TRBV28 to TRBJ2-2, with 7 bases fitting TRBD2. The CDR3 is made up of 16 amino acids. Trimming at V came to 3 bases and at J to 7 bases, leaving 11 bases not matched to a gene. Germline loops: CDR1 MDHEN, CDR2 SYDVKM.